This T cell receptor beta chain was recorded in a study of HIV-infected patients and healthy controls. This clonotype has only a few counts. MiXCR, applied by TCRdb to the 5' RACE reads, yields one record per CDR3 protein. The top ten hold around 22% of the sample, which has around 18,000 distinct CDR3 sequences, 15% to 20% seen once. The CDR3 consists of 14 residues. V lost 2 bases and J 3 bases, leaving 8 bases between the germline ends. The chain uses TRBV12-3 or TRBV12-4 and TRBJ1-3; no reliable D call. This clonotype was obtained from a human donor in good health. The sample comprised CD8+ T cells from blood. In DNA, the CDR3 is TGTGCCAGCAGTTTAAGCGGACGTGGAAACACCATATATTTT. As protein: CASSLSGRGNTIYF.